This TCR beta chain was sequenced for a study of cytomegalovirus exposure and HLA in healthy donors. Primers for the PCR totalled 60 Vbeta and 13 Jbeta. Profiling relied on immunoSEQ multiplex PCR, and the TCRdb table lists in-frame clones only, not all of them. The sample has some 150,000 clones; 60% to 80% are singletons. Trimming took 6 bases from V and 5 from J; bases not matched to a gene: 3. Germline V gene sequence: CDR1 SGHVS, CDR2 FQNEAQ. This CDR3 spans 14 amino acids. The chain is built from TRBV7-8 and TRBJ2-2, with TRBD1 matching 10 bases. The receptor comes from a male donor in good health and CMV-seronegative. Sequencing was done on a sample of PBMCs. For the CDR3, the DNA is TGTGCCAGCAGTACGGGACAGGGGACCGGGGAGCTGTTTTTT. Its translation is CASSTGQGTGELFF.